This T cell receptor beta chain was recorded in a study of blood T cells in healthy people across ages. Study-level results: Expanded clonotype changes were possibly confounded by unknown donor CMV status. Long-lived donors carried more naive CD4+ cells and greater diversity than aged donors.

On this clonotype itself: What it binds is unknown.

The authors ran a second PCR of 7 to 11 cycles using a sample-barcoded 5' primer and a J-beta primer mix. Each cDNA molecule was tagged by a template-switch adaptor that had 12 random nucleotides. TCRdb analysed the 5' RACE reads with MiXCR anew, one entry per CDR3 protein. The data hold about 570,000 distinct CDR3 sequences, with roughly 29% observed a single time. V was trimmed by 3 bases and J by 5 bases, leaving 16 bases between them. The CDR3 extends over 15 amino acids. Per germline, CDR1 PRHDT and CDR2 FYEKMQ (reference sequence). The gene calls are TRBV13 and TRBJ2-5, with D tentatively TRBD1 (5 bases). Sample: blood. This receptor was taken from a woman aged 70 to 79 in good health. The CDR3 here is CASSLGYQGAETQYF. For the CDR3, the DNA is TGTGCCAGCAGCTTGGGTTACCAGGGTGCGGAGACCCAGTACTTC.